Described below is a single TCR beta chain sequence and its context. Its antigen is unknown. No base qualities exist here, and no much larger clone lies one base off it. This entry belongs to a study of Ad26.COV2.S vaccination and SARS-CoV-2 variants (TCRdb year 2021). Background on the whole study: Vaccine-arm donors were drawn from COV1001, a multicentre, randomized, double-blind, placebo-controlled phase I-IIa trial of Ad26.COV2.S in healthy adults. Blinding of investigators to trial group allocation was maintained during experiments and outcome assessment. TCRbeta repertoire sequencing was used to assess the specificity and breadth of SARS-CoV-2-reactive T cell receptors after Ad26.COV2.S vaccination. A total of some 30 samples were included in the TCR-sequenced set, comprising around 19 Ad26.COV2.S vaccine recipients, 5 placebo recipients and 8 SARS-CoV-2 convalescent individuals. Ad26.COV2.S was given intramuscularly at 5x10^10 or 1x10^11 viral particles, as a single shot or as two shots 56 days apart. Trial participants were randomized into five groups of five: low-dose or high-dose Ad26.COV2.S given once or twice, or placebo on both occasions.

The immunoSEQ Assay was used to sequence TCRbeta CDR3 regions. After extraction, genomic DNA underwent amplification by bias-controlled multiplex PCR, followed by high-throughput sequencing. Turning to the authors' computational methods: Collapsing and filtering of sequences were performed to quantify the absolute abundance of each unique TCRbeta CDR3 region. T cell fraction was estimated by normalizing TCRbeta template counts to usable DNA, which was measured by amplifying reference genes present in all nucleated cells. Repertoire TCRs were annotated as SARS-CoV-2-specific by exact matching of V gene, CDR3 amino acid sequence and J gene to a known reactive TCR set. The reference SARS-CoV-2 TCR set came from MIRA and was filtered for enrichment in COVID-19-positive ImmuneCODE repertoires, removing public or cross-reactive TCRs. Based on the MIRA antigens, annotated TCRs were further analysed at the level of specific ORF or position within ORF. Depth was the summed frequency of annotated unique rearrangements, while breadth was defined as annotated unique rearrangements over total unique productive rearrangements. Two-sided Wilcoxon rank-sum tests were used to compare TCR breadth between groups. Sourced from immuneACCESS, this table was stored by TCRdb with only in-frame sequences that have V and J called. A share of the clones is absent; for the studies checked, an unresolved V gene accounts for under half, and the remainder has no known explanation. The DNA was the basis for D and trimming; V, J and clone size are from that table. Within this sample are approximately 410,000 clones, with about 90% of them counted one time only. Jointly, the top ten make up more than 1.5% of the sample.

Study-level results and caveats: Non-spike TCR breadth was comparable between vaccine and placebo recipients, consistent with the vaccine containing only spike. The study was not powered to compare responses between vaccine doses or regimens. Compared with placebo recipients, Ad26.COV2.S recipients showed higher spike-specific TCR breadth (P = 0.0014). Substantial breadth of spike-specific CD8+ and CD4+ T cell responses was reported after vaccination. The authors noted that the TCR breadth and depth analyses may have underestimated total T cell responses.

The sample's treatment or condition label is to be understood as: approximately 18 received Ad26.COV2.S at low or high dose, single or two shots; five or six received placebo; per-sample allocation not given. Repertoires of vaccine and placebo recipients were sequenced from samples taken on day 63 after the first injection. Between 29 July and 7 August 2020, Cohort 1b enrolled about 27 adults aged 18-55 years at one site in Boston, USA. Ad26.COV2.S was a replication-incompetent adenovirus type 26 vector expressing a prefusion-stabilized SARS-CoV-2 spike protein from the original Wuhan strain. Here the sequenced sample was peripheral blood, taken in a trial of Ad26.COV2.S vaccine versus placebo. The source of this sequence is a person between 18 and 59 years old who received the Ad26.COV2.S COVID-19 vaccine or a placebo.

The CDR3 has the sequence CATSREGGTLSYNEQFF. DNA sequence: TGTGCCACCAGCAGAGAGGGGGGGACACTCTCCTACAATGAGCAGTTCTTC. The chain joins TRBV15 to TRBJ2-1, and TRBD2 may be the D gene, going by 7 matching bases. The germline V gene (reference sequence) yields LNHNV for CDR1 and YYDKDF for CDR2. V was cut back by 0 bases and J by 0 bases, leaving a gap of 12 bases between them. From the cysteine through the phenylalanine, the CDR3 covers 17 amino acids. The DNA shown is the 51-base CDR3, in frame from base 1.